This T cell receptor (beta chain) is from a study of response to subunit inactivated influenza vaccine (dated by TCRdb to between 2017 and 2018). Study-level background: Deep quantitative profiling of the T cell receptor repertoire was used in the study to follow responses to a trivalent subunit inactivated influenza vaccine.

The method was RT-PCR. Reads for this sample came from an Illumina HiSeq 2500. TCRdb's own reprocessing of the public reads used fastp at Q25 and MiXCR and kept productive beta chains. For every CDR3 protein sequence, its rows merge into one entry that carries the most common genes and DNA. A total of about 780,000 distinct CDR3 sequences appear in this sample, approximately 17% of them only once. The ten largest clonotypes hold approximately 11% of the sample. What the work shows at the level of the full study, not this receptor alone: The authors proposed that each seasonal influenza vaccination may bring in only a limited number of new T cells.

On this clonotype itself: It lacks a known antigen. Per-base quality was not reported, and no clone a single base away is much larger than it.

CDR1 and CDR2, looked up from the germline V gene, are SGHAT and FQNNGV. The CDR3 runs 18 residues from the cysteine to the phenylalanine. CDR3 DNA is the only sequence kept; it has 54 bases, read in frame from the first base. V loses 0 bases of germline sequence and J loses 7 bases, and the interval between the two ends is 23 bases. Sequenced material: PBMCs from blood, taken 4 to 6 days after vaccination. This clonotype was sampled from a man aged 50-59 years who received an inactivated influenza vaccine. Donor details come from another sample of the same person, matched by shared clones. Recombination linked TRBV11-2 to TRBJ2-3; the D gene is possibly TRBD1 or TRBD2, with 5 bases matching each. The sequenced DNA is TGTGCCAGCAGCTTAGAATTGCATCGGGGCCGTAGGGCAAATACGCAGTATTTT. Its translation is CASSLELHRGRRANTQYF. This CDR3, with the reference TRBV11-2 and TRBJ2-3 proteins standing in past its ends, gives the full variable domain EAGVAQSPRYKIIEKRQSVAFWCNPISGHATLYWYQQILGQGPKLLIQFQNNGVVDDSQLPKDRFSAERLKGVDSTLKIQPAKLEDSAVYLCASSLELHRGRRANTQYFGPGTRLTVL.